These 25 T cell receptor beta chains share one sample of origin, sequenced in a study of shared clonotypes between healthy human individuals. TCRdb's copy holds only in-frame clones and misses some; the assay was immunoSEQ multiplex PCR. The sample consists of about 340,000 clones, less than 85% of them appearing once. Sequenced material: memory CD4+ T cells sorted from blood. Subset described: CD45RA-negative fraction. Source of these receptors: a man aged 30-40 years in good health.

The chain employs TRBV6-1 and TRBJ2-1, with 7 bases that match TRBD2. Germline values: CDR1 MNHNS, CDR2 SASEGT. The CDR3 is 14 amino acids. Losses at the gene ends were 5 bases for V and 11 bases for J; bases not matched to a gene: 12. The CDR3 loop is CASSSLDPAGQQFF. The CDR3 DNA follows: TGTGCCAGCAGTAGCCTCGACCCAGCGGGACAGCAGTTCTTC.

This sequence joins TRBV9 and TRBJ2-3; a weak D match, TRBD2 (5 bases). Per the germline V gene, CDR1 is SGDLS and CDR2 is YYNGEE. The CDR3 is 15 amino acids. V was trimmed by 0 bases and J by 5 bases, leaving 13 bases between them. The CDR3 loop is CASSVGGAARDTQYF. CDR3 nucleotide sequence: TGTGCCAGCAGCGTAGGGGGAGCGGCCCGAGATACGCAGTATTTT.

The chain couples TRBV4-2 to TRBJ2-3, with D possibly matching TRBD2 (5 bases). The length of the CDR3 is 13 residues. Trimming cost V 6 bases and J 2 bases, with 9 bases left between them. Germline assignment: CDR1 LGHNA and CDR2 YNFKEQ. The CDR3 is CASRGSATDTQYF. CDR3 DNA sequence: TGTGCCAGCAGGGGTAGCGCCACAGATACGCAGTATTTT.

The chain is built from TRBV10-3 and TRBJ2-7; 7 bases map to TRBD2. Losses at the gene ends were 2 bases for V and 0 bases for J; bases not matched to a gene: 4. In germline, CDR1 is ENHRY, CDR2 SYGVKD. CDR3 length equals 15 residues. The CDR3 loop is CAISEVLARSYEQYF. In nucleotides, the CDR3 is TGTGCCATCAGTGAGGTACTAGCGCGCTCCTACGAGCAGTACTTC.

J is TRBJ2-7 and V is TRBV6-1, with 10 bases that match TRBD2. Germline CDR1 MNHNS, CDR2 SASEGT. This CDR3 has 14 residues. Germline trimming cut 8 bases from V and 4 bases from J; bases unmatched to any gene: 8. DNA for the CDR3: TGTGCCAGCCCGAAGCGGGAGGGACAATACGAGCAGTACTTC. It specifies CASPKREGQYEQYF.

This clone was counted a single time. This chain connects TRBV5-4 to TRBJ2-1, with TRBD2 matching over 12 bases. The CDR3 length is 15 residues. Germline assignment: CDR1 SGHNT and CDR2 YYREEE (reference sequence). V was pared by 5 bases and J by 4 bases, with 4 bases of the junction left unmatched. CDR3 nucleotide sequence: TGTGCCAGCAGGCTAGCGGGAGGGCCTTACAATGAGCAGTTCTTC. It codes for CASRLAGGPYNEQFF. The full variable domain, rest sourced from reference TRBV5-4 and TRBJ2-1, is ETGVTQSPTHLIKTRGQQVTLRCSSQSGHNTVSWYQQALGQGPQFIFQYYREEENGRGNFPPRFSGLQFPNYSSELNVNALELDDSALYLCASRLAGGPYNEQFFGPGTRLTVL.

This chain connects TRBV6-1 to TRBJ1-5, with 8 bases matching TRBD1. CDR1 MNHNS and CDR2 SASEGT come from the germline V gene. This CDR3 is built from 15 residues. V trimming: 6 bases; J trimming: 6 bases; junction bases outside the gene matches: 10. The CDR3, as DNA: TGTGCCAGCAGAATAAGGGACAGGAGAGGTCAGCCCCAGCATTTT. Translated: CASRIRDRRGQPQHF.

This clone was recorded only once. The V gene is TRBV4-1, the J gene TRBJ2-5; the D is unclear. CDR1 and CDR2 from the germline V gene are MGHRA and YSYEKL. The ends were cut back, 1 base at V and 3 bases at J, with 9 bases in the middle. The CDR3 length is 14 residues. The CDR3 bases are TGCGCCAGCAGCCAAGTACCCTCGAAAGAGACCCAGTACTTC. Translation: CASSQVPSKETQYF.

V is TRBV18 and J is TRBJ2-1; perhaps TRBD2 as D (5 bases). This CDR3 has 13 amino acids. Germline loops: CDR1 KGHSH, CDR2 LQKENI. Trimming took 5 bases from V and 8 from J, leaving 13 bases between them. The CDR3, as DNA: TGTGCCAGCTCAGATAGCGTCACGGATGAGCAGTTCTTC. Encoded protein: CASSDSVTDEQFF.

V gene TRBV5-1 combines with J gene TRBJ2-7; TRBD2 is a possible D gene (6 bases). Germline V CDR1 and CDR2: SGHRS, YFSETQ. The CDR3 covers 14 residues. Trimming took 4 bases from V and 7 from J, leaving 18 bases between them. The CDR3 sequence: CASSIWGVLGEQYF. CDR3 DNA sequence: TGCGCCAGCAGCATCTGGGGGGTTCTAGGTGAGCAGTACTTC.

This sequence joins TRBV9 and TRBJ2-3, with D unresolved. V lost 1 base and J lost 3, with 9 bases in between. The CDR3 contains 14 residues. Germline V gene sequence: CDR1 SGDLS, CDR2 YYNGEE. CDR3 DNA sequence: TGTGCCAGCAGCGTATTCCCGCTAACAGATACGCAGTATTTT. Its translation: CASSVFPLTDTQYF. The whole variable domain, filled in from reference TRBV9 and TRBJ2-3, reads DSGVTQTPKHLITATGQRVTLRCSPRSGDLSVYWYQQSLDQGLQFLIQYYNGEERAKGNILERFSAQQFPDLHSELNLSSLELGDSALYFCASSVFPLTDTQYFGPGTRLTVL.

This clone was seen more than once but under ten times. The CDR3 reads CASSKSGIYEQYF. CDR3 sequence (DNA): TGTGCCAGCAGCAAGAGTGGAATCTACGAGCAGTACTTC. This rearrangement joins TRBV7-2 to TRBJ2-7, with D unresolved. The CDR3 runs 13 residues. Germline values: CDR1 SGHTA, CDR2 FQGNSA. Trimming took off 5 bases at V and 3 bases at J, with 11 bases between the two ends.

This clone has a single count. Other DNA sequences in the sample encode the same CDR3. V gene TRBV6-5 combines with J gene TRBJ1-2; D is perhaps TRBD1 (5 bases). Germline-derived CDR1 and CDR2 are MNHEY and SVGAGI. The CDR3 length is 14 residues. V dropped 0 bases and J dropped 3 bases, with 8 bases sitting between them. Written as DNA, the CDR3 is TGTGCCAGCAGTTACTCGCTAGGGGACTATGGCTACACCTTC. Its protein is CASSYSLGDYGYTF.

The rearrangement uses TRBV7-8 and TRBJ2-7; the match to TRBD1 covers 10 bases. With V trimmed by 3 bases and J by 4 bases, 3 bases remained unmatched. The CDR3 loop spans 14 amino acids. The germline gives CDR1 SGHVS, CDR2 FQNEAQ. CDR3 bases: TGTGCCAGCAGCTTCGGGACAGGGGTTTACGAGCAGTACTTC. It codes for CASSFGTGVYEQYF.

V usage is TRBV12-5 and J usage is TRBJ2-1; 9 nucleotides align to TRBD2. The CDR3 spans 18 residues. Per germline, CDR1 LGHNT and CDR2 FRNRAP. V dropped 3 bases and J dropped 3; count of bases not matched to a gene: 12. This CDR3 reads CASGFQSGLAGFYNEQFF. In nucleotides, the CDR3 is TGTGCTAGTGGTTTCCAGTCGGGGCTAGCGGGGTTCTACAATGAGCAGTTCTTC.

The CDR3, as DNA: TGTGCCACTGAGCGGGAGGGCCGAGAGACCCAGTACTTC. Translating gives CATEREGRETQYF. This rearrangement joins TRBV2 to TRBJ2-5; TRBD2 aligns across 10 bases. Trimming removed 10 bases from V and 4 bases from J; junction bases left unmatched: 6. Germline assignment: CDR1 SNHLY and CDR2 FYNNEI. The CDR3 loop spans 13 amino acids.

The chain links TRBV13 to TRBJ2-2; 9 bases align to TRBD2. Germline V lookup: CDR1 PRHDT, CDR2 FYEKMQ (reference sequence). The trim removed 3 bases at V and 3 bases at J, leaving 11 bases unmatched. CDR3 length: 18 residues. The CDR3 spells CASSFGVSGSRHTGELFF. DNA for the CDR3: TGTGCCAGCAGCTTCGGTGTTAGCGGGAGCCGTCACACCGGGGAGCTGTTTTTT.

The chain carries TRBV12-5 and TRBJ2-5, with 11 bases fitting TRBD2. Germline CDR1 is LGHNT and CDR2 is FRNRAP. CDR3 size: 23 residues. Unmatched junction bases numbered 25, after V lost 0 bases and J lost 4 bases. The CDR3 here is CASGLVKVSGTSGPRGVLETQYF. In nucleotides, the CDR3 is TGTGCTAGTGGTTTGGTAAAAGTAAGCGGGACTAGCGGACCGCGTGGGGTCTTAGAGACCCAGTACTTC.

This chain links TRBV19 with TRBJ2-3; D remains ambiguous. The CDR3 has 13 amino acids. Germline CDR1 and CDR2: LNHDA and SQIVND (reference sequence). With 4 bases removed from V and 8 bases from J, the gap between germline ends came to 13 bases. The CDR3 protein is CASSSGSYGTQYF. CDR3 DNA sequence: TGTGCCAGTAGTAGCGGTTCTTACGGTACGCAGTATTTT.

This sequence joins TRBV6-6 and TRBJ2-5, with D unclear. The germline gives CDR1 MNHNY, CDR2 SVGAGI (reference sequence). Trimming shortened V by 2 bases and J by 5 bases, and 6 bases separated the two germline ends. The CDR3 has 12 residues. CDR3 coding DNA: TGTGCCAGCAGTTACAGAAAGGAGACCCAGTACTTC. The encoded protein is CASSYRKETQYF.

This rearrangement joins TRBV5-6 to TRBJ2-5, with D unclear. Germline assignment: CDR1 SGHDT and CDR2 YYEEEE. Deletions cut 2 bases from V and 4 bases from J, with 6 bases between. The CDR3 contains 12 residues. The CDR3 is CASSFGIETQYF. CDR3 coding DNA: TGTGCCAGCAGCTTTGGAATAGAGACCCAGTACTTC.

The chain uses TRBV5-6 and TRBJ1-2; no clear D gene. V was cut by 3 bases and J by 8 bases, with 11 bases left in between. Germline V CDR1 and CDR2: SGHDT, YYEEEE. This CDR3 is built from 12 residues. The CDR3 loop is CASSSLRLGYTF. The CDR3 DNA reads TGTGCCAGCAGCTCCCTGAGGCTAGGCTACACCTTC.

This clone was observed a few times. CDR3 residues: CASRRDFSGAEQFF. In DNA form, the CDR3 reads TGTGCCAGCAGGCGGGACTTCTCGGGGGCGGAGCAGTTCTTC. The chain recombines TRBV6-5 with TRBJ2-1; D tentatively fits TRBD1 or TRBD2 (6 bases each). Germline V gene data show CDR1 as MNHEY and CDR2 as SVGAGI. Trimming removed 6 bases from V and 10 bases from J, with 19 bases in between. The CDR3 length is 14 residues.

V usage is TRBV29-1 and J usage is TRBJ1-5; 7 nucleotides agree with TRBD1. Germline CDR1 reads SQVTM; CDR2 reads ANQGSEA. This CDR3 is built from 16 residues. Germline trimming cut 4 bases from V and 3 bases from J; bases unmatched to any gene: 12. CDR3 protein: CSVVIGDSSPNQPQHF. CDR3 DNA: TGCAGCGTTGTTATCGGGGACAGCTCTCCCAATCAGCCCCAGCATTTT.

The chain combines TRBV5-1 with TRBJ2-3; tentatively, D is TRBD2 (5 bases). The CDR3 has 14 residues. Trimming shortened V by 0 bases and J by 0 bases, and 5 bases separated the two germline ends. Germline CDR1 is SGHRS and CDR2 is YFSETQ. The CDR3 region has the DNA TGCGCCAGCAGCTTGGAGCGGAGCACAGATACGCAGTATTTT. This gives the protein CASSLERSTDTQYF.